The source of this T cell receptor beta chain is a study of T-cell memory formation after mild COVID-19. Study in general: Clustering of TCRs was largely donor specific.

Using its own MiXCR run on the 5' RACE reads, TCRdb lists one record per CDR3 protein. The table lists a few hundred thousand distinct CDR3 sequences, around 19% of them singletons. Trimming took off 0 bases at V and 0 bases at J, with 6 bases between the two ends. This CDR3 has 15 residues. Germline values: CDR1 LGHNA, CDR2 YSLEER. This clonotype was recorded a few times. What it recognizes is unknown. Overall study results and limits: That cross-reactive memory joined was suggested by some responding clones appearing in pre-infection memory.

Sequencing input: PBMCs or a T cell subset sorted from them (not recorded which). The V and J genes are TRBV4-3 and TRBJ1-5, with no clear D. This receptor was identified in a man aged 18 to 30 who had mild COVID-19 (a few samples of this study predate the infection). Cell type and time point are not known. CDR3 sequence: CASSQDPNSNQPQHF. The CDR3 DNA sequence: TGCGCCAGCAGCCAAGATCCCAATAGCAATCAGCCCCAGCATTTT.